This T cell receptor (beta chain) emerged from a study of early T cells in non-severe SARS-CoV-2 infection. The wider study: Chains were unpaired, as sequencing was done on bulk RNA from unsorted whole blood. Study-level results: VDJdb-based matching was biased toward anti-spike CD8 responses and missed private and CD4 specificities.

The V and J ends lost 5 bases and 0 bases, in that order; junction bases with no gene match: 9. Germline CDR1 and CDR2: LNHDA and SQIVND (reference sequence). The CDR3 extends over 17 amino acids. Attachment of unique molecular identifiers was made to individual cDNA molecules. TCRdb re-analysed the 5' RACE reads in MiXCR, keeping a single row per CDR3 protein. The sample holds about 40,000 distinct CDR3 sequences; roughly 23% are singletons and the top ten take approximately 4.4%. Details on this clonotype: Its matching antigen is unknown.

This sample comprised whole blood, obtained at baseline. The origin of this receptor is an adult who was a healthcare worker with PCR-confirmed SARS-CoV-2 infection or an uninfected control (not recorded which). The V call is TRBV19, the J call TRBJ2-4, with TRBD2 identical over 8 bases. The CDR3 loop reads CASSAAGGKLAKNIQYF. The DNA for the CDR3 is TGTGCCAGTAGTGCCGCGGGAGGAAAGCTAGCCAAAAACATTCAGTACTTC.